This passage covers 30 T cell receptor beta chains from one sample sequenced in a study of T cells in Graves' hyperthyroidism and ophthalmopathy. It was RNA transcripts that yielded the amplified TCR beta CDR3 regions. The TCR CDR3 was amplified in a first-round RT-PCR using the HTBI primer set. One entry per CDR3 protein, called by TCRdb with MiXCR from the multiplex PCR reads. The sample lists about 250,000 distinct CDR3 sequences; approximately 23% were seen once. Input material: blood. The receptors shown here come from a woman aged 40 to 55 with Graves' ophthalmopathy.

This clonotype was detected many times. V usage is TRBV2 and J usage is TRBJ2-1; a weak D match, TRBD2 (5 bases). CDR3 size: 12 residues. The germline V gene encodes CDR1 SNHLY and CDR2 FYNNEI. Between the trimmed V and J ends, which lost 8 bases and 4 bases, there was a span of 9 bases. This chain's CDR3 is CASGGDYNEQFF. The DNA for the CDR3 is TGTGCCAGCGGAGGAGATTACAATGAGCAGTTCTTC.

The CDR3 loop reads CATSGTSGYEQYF. The CDR3 nucleotides read TGTGCCACCTCCGGGACTAGCGGGTACGAGCAGTACTTC. This chain connects TRBV24-1 to TRBJ2-7; 12 bases align to TRBD2. The V gene's germline CDR1 is KGHDR and CDR2 SFDVKD. This CDR3 region has 13 residues. Losses at the gene ends were 9 bases for V and 4 bases for J; bases not matched to a gene: 3.

In its sample, this clonotype was seen many times. J is TRBJ2-2 and V is TRBV28, with no clear D. The length of the CDR3 is 12 residues. Germline V gives CDR1 MDHEN, CDR2 SYDVKM. With 6 bases removed from V and 6 bases from J, the gap between germline ends came to 8 bases. CDR3 bases: TGTGCCAGCAGCCTTCAGGCCGGGGAGCTGTTTTTT. Translation gives CASSLQAGELFF.

The table lists this clonotype with many counts. The chain combines TRBV15 with TRBJ1-5; D is perhaps TRBD1 (5 bases). The CDR3 is 15 residues long. Trimming removed 7 bases at V and 4 bases at J, with 17 bases between. Germline V gene lookup returns CDR1 LNHNV and CDR2 YYDKDF (reference sequence). The CDR3 region has the DNA TGTGCCACCACCCCGGCGGCGGGGCTTAATCAGCCCCAGCATTTT. This gives the protein CATTPAAGLNQPQHF.

This clonotype was counted a few times. The V call is TRBV7-3, the J call TRBJ1-1; tentatively, D is TRBD1 (5 bases). This CDR3 is 15 amino acids long. Per the germline V gene, CDR1 is SGHTA and CDR2 is FQGTGA. V was cut by 1 base and J by 3 bases, with 12 bases left in between. CDR3: CASSLRAGTDTEAFF. The CDR3 nucleotides are TGTGCCAGCAGCTTAAGGGCGGGGACGGACACTGAAGCTTTCTTT.

In its sample, this clonotype was seen once. J is TRBJ1-1 and V is TRBV12-3 or TRBV12-4; 12 bases fit TRBD1. V gave up 4 bases and J gave up 5 bases; unmatched junction bases: 11. The CDR3 totals 17 residues. Written as DNA, the CDR3 is TGTGCCAGCAGTTCATTGAGGGGGACAGGGGGCGCGACTGAAGCTTTCTTT. Translated: CASSSLRGTGGATEAFF.

This chain joins TRBV20-1 and TRBJ1-3, with D perhaps TRBD1 (6 bases). The ends were cut back, 6 bases at V and 4 bases at J, with 19 bases in the middle. CDR1 is DFQATT, CDR2 SNEGSKA, per germline (reference sequence). The CDR3 runs to 15 residues. CDR3 loop: CSADESGTQGNTIYF. Here the CDR3 DNA reads TGCAGTGCCGACGAGTCCGGGACACAGGGAAACACCATATATTTT.

This clonotype was recorded many times. This chain connects TRBV6-1 to TRBJ1-2; 7 nucleotides match TRBD1. CDR1 MNHNS and CDR2 SASEGT come from the germline V gene. The CDR3 runs to 17 residues. With V trimmed by 0 bases and J by 5 bases, 12 bases remained unmatched. CDR3 DNA: TGTGCCAGCAGTGAAGCGCTGATCCAGGGGGGTACTTATGGCTACACCTTC. Residues: CASSEALIQGGTYGYTF.

This clonotype was seen repeatedly, ten times or more. CDR3 protein: CASSLHREETQYF. The CDR3 DNA reads TGTGCCAGCAGTCTCCACAGGGAAGAGACCCAGTACTTC. V usage is TRBV28 and J usage is TRBJ2-5, with TRBD1 as a possible D gene (6 bases). The V gene's germline CDR1 is MDHEN and CDR2 SYDVKM. This CDR3 has 13 amino acids. The germline V and J ends were trimmed by 5 bases and 3 bases, with 10 bases remaining between them.

This clonotype was detected many times. The gene calls are TRBV7-9 and TRBJ1-1; possibly TRBD1 for D (5 bases). The germline V gene has CDR1 SEHNR and CDR2 FQNEAQ (reference sequence). The CDR3 is 13 amino acids. Deletions cut 6 bases from V and 6 bases from J, with 14 bases between. CDR3: CASRKRGSAEAFF. The CDR3 DNA is TGTGCCAGCAGGAAAAGGGGTAGTGCTGAAGCTTTCTTT.

The gene calls are TRBV28 and TRBJ2-7, with D maybe TRBD1 (7 bases). CDR1 MDHEN and CDR2 SYDVKM come from the germline V gene. CDR3 length: 14 residues. The V end was cut by 2 bases, the J end by 2 bases, with 10 bases between. CDR3 sequence reads: CASSLQGGTYEQYF. Here the CDR3 DNA reads TGTGCCAGCAGTTTACAGGGGGGAACCTACGAGCAGTACTTC.

In its sample, this clonotype was seen many times. The chain combines TRBV12-3 or TRBV12-4 with TRBJ2-7; TRBD2 might be the D (6 bases). The length of the CDR3 is 13 residues. V dropped 3 bases and J dropped 2 bases, with 8 bases sitting between them. CDR3 sequence reads: CASSLRGAYEQYF. The CDR3 coding sequence is TGTGCCAGCAGTTTGCGCGGGGCCTACGAGCAGTACTTC.

This clonotype was detected ten times or more. The chain combines TRBV3-1 with TRBJ1-2; D gene uncertain. In germline, CDR1 is LGHDT, CDR2 YNNKEL (reference sequence). V gave up 1 base and J gave up 2 bases, with 11 bases separating them. The length of the CDR3 is 15 residues. The CDR3 spells CASSQAVRQNYGYTF. Written as DNA, the CDR3 is TGTGCCAGCAGCCAAGCAGTGCGGCAGAACTATGGCTACACCTTC.

The chain combines TRBV6-5 with TRBJ1-1, with TRBD1 identical over 8 bases. With V trimmed by 3 bases and J by 3 bases, 6 bases remained unmatched. The germline CDR1 and CDR2 sequences are MNHEY and SVGAGI. There are 15 residues in the CDR3. CDR3 nucleotides: TGTGCCAGCAGTTATGAGACAGGGGTGTACACTGAAGCTTTCTTT. Translating it yields CASSYETGVYTEAFF.

This clonotype was seen ten or more times. The V call is TRBV3-1, the J call TRBJ2-7, with 11 bases matching TRBD2. This CDR3 contains 15 residues. Per germline, CDR1 LGHDT and CDR2 YNNKEL (reference sequence). V lost 3 bases, J lost 4 bases, and 5 bases stayed unmatched. As DNA, the CDR3 is TGTGCCAGCAGCCAGGTAACTAGCGGGAGTTACGAGCAGTACTTC. Its translation: CASSQVTSGSYEQYF.

This sequence joins TRBV12-3 or TRBV12-4 and TRBJ1-1; D is ambiguous. The V end lost 5 bases, the J end lost 3 bases, and 13 bases lay between the germline ends. The CDR3 consists of 14 residues. For the CDR3, the DNA is TGTGCCAGCAGTCCGCTCGGGCTCGACACTGAAGCTTTCTTT. Its protein product is CASSPLGLDTEAFF.

This clonotype was seen at least ten times. V gene TRBV6-1 combines with J gene TRBJ1-5; D unclear. CDR1 is MNHNS and CDR2 is SASEGT in the germline V gene. The CDR3 is 15 amino acids. Trimming removed 1 base from V and 0 bases from J, with 7 bases in between. The CDR3 spells CASSEGLYSNQPQHF. The CDR3 coding sequence is TGTGCCAGCAGTGAAGGCTTATATAGCAATCAGCCCCAGCATTTT.

Concerning this clonotype: A junction end diverges from the germline sequence, so it may reflect a read error. V and J are TRBV7-9 and TRBJ2-7; no reliable D call. This CDR3 has 11 amino acids. The germline V gene encodes CDR1 SEHNR and CDR2 FQNEAQ (reference sequence). CDR3 nucleotide sequence: TGTGCCAGCAGCCCTCGGCTGCGAAGACACTTC. It encodes CASSPRLRRHF.

This clonotype was counted many times. This chain connects TRBV12-3 or TRBV12-4 to TRBJ1-1, with a tentative D call TRBD1 (6 bases). The CDR3 totals 13 residues. Trimming pared 5 bases from V and 8 bases from J, leaving 15 bases between. DNA of the CDR3: TGTGCCAGCAGTCCACGACAGGCCTCCGAAGCTTTCTTT. Translating it yields CASSPRQASEAFF.

This clonotype was observed many times. The chain combines TRBV12-3 or TRBV12-4 with TRBJ1-2; weak D call: TRBD1 (5 bases). V lost 5 bases and J 4 bases, leaving 14 bases between the germline ends. The CDR3 spans 14 residues. The CDR3 reads CASSPLPRGYGYTF. CDR3 in DNA: TGTGCCAGCAGTCCCCTGCCTAGGGGCTATGGCTACACCTTC.

At least ten counts were recorded for this clonotype. The chain uses TRBV3-1 and TRBJ2-5; D may be TRBD1 (6 bases). Germline-derived CDR1 and CDR2 are LGHDT and YNNKEL (reference sequence). Trimming took 0 bases from V and 5 from J, leaving 19 bases between them. This CDR3 is built from 17 residues. The CDR3 protein is CASSQDLKAGVGETQYF. The CDR3 bases are TGTGCCAGCAGCCAAGATCTCAAGGCAGGGGTAGGGGAGACCCAGTACTTC.

The chain joins TRBV19 to TRBJ2-7, with 12 bases aligning to TRBD2. Germline lookup yields CDR1 LNHDA and CDR2 SQIVND (reference sequence). The CDR3 loop spans 16 amino acids. J was trimmed by 2 bases and V by 5 bases; bases with no gene match: 7. The CDR3 here is CASSGSLAGGPYEQYF. The DNA of the CDR3 is TGTGCCAGTAGTGGATCTCTAGCGGGAGGGCCCTACGAGCAGTACTTC.

CDR3 loop: CASSLGTGETYEQYF. CDR3 coding DNA: TGTGCCAGTAGCTTAGGGACAGGGGAAACCTACGAGCAGTACTTC. The chain has TRBV19 and TRBJ2-7; 10 positions agree with TRBD1. The CDR3 is made up of 15 amino acids. V was pared by 6 bases and J by 2 bases, with 7 bases of the junction left unmatched. Germline CDR1 reads LNHDA; CDR2 reads SQIVND (reference sequence). Combining the CDR3 with reference TRBV19 and TRBJ2-7 gives the whole variable domain DGGITQSPKYLFRKEGQNVTLSCEQNLNHDAMYWYRQDPGQGLRLIYYSQIVNDFQKGDIAEGYSVSREKKESFPLTVTSAQKNPTAFYLCASSLGTGETYEQYFGPGTRLTVT.

This clonotype was detected ten times or more. The J gene is TRBJ2-7, the V gene TRBV7-2; TRBD2 agrees at 9 bases. The germline gives CDR1 SGHTA, CDR2 FQGNSA. There are 15 residues in the CDR3. J gave up 4 bases and V 1 base, and 5 bases lay outside the gene matches. CDR3 amino acids: CASSLVASGVYEQYF. CDR3 in DNA: TGTGCCAGCAGCTTAGTTGCTAGCGGGGTATACGAGCAGTACTTC.

There are many counts of this clonotype. The chain has TRBV7-2 and TRBJ1-2; D is unclear. Trimming cost V 1 base and J 4 bases, with 7 bases left between them. Germline V lookup: CDR1 SGHTA, CDR2 FQGNSA. CDR3 length: 13 amino acids. The CDR3 DNA is TGTGCCAGCAGCTTAGGCACCGGCTATGGCTACACCTTC. It codes for CASSLGTGYGYTF.

This clonotype was seen ten or more times. The V call is TRBV7-8, the J call TRBJ1-6; D gene unclear. V was trimmed by 0 bases and J by 7 bases, leaving 13 bases between them. There are 16 residues in the CDR3. The germline V gene encodes CDR1 SGHVS and CDR2 FQNEAQ. The CDR3: CASSLAAQTSNSPLHF. CDR3 DNA: TGTGCCAGCAGCTTAGCCGCGCAGACAAGCAATTCACCCCTCCACTTT.

J is TRBJ2-7 and V is TRBV12-3 or TRBV12-4, with 8 bases matching TRBD1. V was clipped by 6 bases and J by 3 bases; unmatched bases: 7. The CDR3 has 14 amino acids. The CDR3 nucleotides read TGTGCCAGCAGCCCGGGACAGGCCGACTACGAGCAGTACTTC. It translates to CASSPGQADYEQYF.

This clonotype occurred many times. The gene calls are TRBV4-2 and TRBJ1-1; TRBD1 agrees at 8 bases. CDR3 size: 13 residues. Germline lookup yields CDR1 LGHNA and CDR2 YNFKEQ. J lost 10 bases, V lost 4 bases, and 8 bases had no gene match. The CDR3 DNA follows: TGTGCCAGCAGCCCCAGAGGACAGGGTGGAGCTTTCTTT. It specifies CASSPRGQGGAFF.

This clonotype occurred once. The chain joins TRBV30 to TRBJ2-7; possible D gene TRBD1, 6 bases. CDR1 and CDR2 (germline): GTSNPN, SVGIG (reference sequence). The V and J ends lost 7 bases and 4 bases respectively, with 14 bases between them. The CDR3 is 12 residues long. The CDR3 sequence: CASQGLGYEQYF. The DNA for the CDR3 is TGTGCCTCGCAGGGGCTTGGATACGAGCAGTACTTC. Full variable domain (rest looked up from reference TRBV30 and TRBJ2-7): SQTIHQWPATLVQPVGSPLSLECTVEGTSNPNLYWYRQAAGRGLQLLFYSVGIGQISSEVPQNLSASRPQDRQFILSSKKLLLSDSGFYLCASQGLGYEQYFGPGTRLTVT.

This clonotype occurred a few times. V gene TRBV7-8 combines with J gene TRBJ2-7; D is perhaps TRBD1 (6 bases). V was trimmed by 6 bases and J by 6 bases, leaving 12 bases between them. Germline CDR1 reads SGHVS; CDR2 reads FQNEAQ. The CDR3 has 12 residues. CDR3 protein: CASRGRGREQYF. In DNA, the CDR3 is TGTGCCAGCAGGGGCAGGGGACGCGAGCAGTACTTC.